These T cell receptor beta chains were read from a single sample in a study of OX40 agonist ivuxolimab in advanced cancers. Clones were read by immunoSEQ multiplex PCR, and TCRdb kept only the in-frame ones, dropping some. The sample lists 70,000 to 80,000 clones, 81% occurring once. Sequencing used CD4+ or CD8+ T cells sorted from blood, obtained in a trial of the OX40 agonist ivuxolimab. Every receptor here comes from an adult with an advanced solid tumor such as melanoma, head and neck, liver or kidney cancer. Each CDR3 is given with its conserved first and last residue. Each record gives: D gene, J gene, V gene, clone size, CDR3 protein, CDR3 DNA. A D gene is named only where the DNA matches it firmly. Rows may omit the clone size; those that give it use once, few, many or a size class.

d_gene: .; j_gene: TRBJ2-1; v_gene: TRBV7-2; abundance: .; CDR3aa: CASSYTTGEANEQFF; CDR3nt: TGTGCCAGCAGCTATACGACTGGGGAGGCGAATGAGCAGTTCTTC
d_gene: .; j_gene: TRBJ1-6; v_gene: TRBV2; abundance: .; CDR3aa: CASRPPGMSGSPLHF; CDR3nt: TGTGCCAGCAGGCCCCCAGGGATGTCTGGGTCACCCCTCCACTTT
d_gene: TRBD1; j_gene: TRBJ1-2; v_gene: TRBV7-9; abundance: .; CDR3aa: CASSSGQGGYTF; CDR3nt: TGTGCCAGCAGCTCCGGACAGGGGGGCTACACCTTC
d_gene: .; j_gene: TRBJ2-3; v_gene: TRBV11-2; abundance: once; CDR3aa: CASSFLLTDTQYF; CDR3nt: TGTGCCAGCAGCTTCCTCCTCACAGATACGCAGTATTTT
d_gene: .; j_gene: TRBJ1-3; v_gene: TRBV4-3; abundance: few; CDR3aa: CASSQGNTIYF; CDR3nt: TGCGCCAGCAGCCAAGGAAACACCATATATTTT
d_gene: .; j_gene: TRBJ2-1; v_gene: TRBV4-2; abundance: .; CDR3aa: CASSQDRDGNEQFF; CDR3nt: TGTGCCAGCAGCCAGGACCGGGACGGGAATGAGCAGTTCTTC
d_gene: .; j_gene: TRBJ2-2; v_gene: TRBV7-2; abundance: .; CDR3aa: CASSSTGTQTGELFF; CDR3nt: TGTGCCAGCAGCTCCACCGGGACTCAGACCGGGGAGCTGTTTTTT
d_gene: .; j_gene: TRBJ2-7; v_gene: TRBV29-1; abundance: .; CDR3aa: CSVEAGGYEQYF; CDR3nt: TGCAGCGTTGAGGCAGGAGGTTACGAGCAGTACTTC
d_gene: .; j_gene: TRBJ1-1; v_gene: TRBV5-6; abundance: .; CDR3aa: CASSFATEAFF; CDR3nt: TGTGCCAGCAGCTTCGCCACTGAAGCTTTCTTT
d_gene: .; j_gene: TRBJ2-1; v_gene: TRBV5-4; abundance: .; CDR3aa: CASSWGEARHEQFF; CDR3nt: TGTGCCAGCAGCTGGGGGGAGGCGCGGCATGAGCAGTTCTTC
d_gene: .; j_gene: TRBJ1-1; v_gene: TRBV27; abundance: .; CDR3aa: CASSLRGTEAFF; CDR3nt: TGTGCCAGCAGTTTAAGGGGCACTGAAGCTTTCTTT
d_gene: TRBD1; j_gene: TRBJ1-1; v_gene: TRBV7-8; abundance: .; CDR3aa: CASSLGQYTEAFF; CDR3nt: TGTGCCAGCAGCCTGGGACAGTACACTGAAGCTTTCTTT
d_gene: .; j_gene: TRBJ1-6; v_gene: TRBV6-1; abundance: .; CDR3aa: CASKGVESPLHF; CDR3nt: TGTGCCAGCAAGGGGGTAGAATCACCCCTCCACTTT
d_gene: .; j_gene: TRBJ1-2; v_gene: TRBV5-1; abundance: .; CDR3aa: CASSLSNSDNYGYTF; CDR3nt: TGCGCCAGCAGCCTCTCCAACAGTGATAACTATGGCTACACCTTC
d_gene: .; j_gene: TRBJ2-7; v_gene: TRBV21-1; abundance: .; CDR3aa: CASSTETWDSTGVGCEQYF; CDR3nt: TGTGCCAGCAGCACCGAAACTTGGGACTCGACAGGGGTCGGTTGCGAGCAGTACTTC
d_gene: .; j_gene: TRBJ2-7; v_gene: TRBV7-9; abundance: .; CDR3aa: CASSLTETYEQYF; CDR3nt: TGTGCCAGCAGCCTTACTGAAACCTACGAGCAGTACTTC